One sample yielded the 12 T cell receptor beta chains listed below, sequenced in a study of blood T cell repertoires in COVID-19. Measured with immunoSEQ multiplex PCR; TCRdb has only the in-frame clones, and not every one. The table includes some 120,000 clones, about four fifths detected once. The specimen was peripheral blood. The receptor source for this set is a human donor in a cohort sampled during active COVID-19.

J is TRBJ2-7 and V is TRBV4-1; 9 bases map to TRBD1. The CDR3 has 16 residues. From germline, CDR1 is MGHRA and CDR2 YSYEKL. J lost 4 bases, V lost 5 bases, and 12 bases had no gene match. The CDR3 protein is CASSSPNRDRVYEQYF. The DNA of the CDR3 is TGCGCCAGCAGCTCCCCCAACCGGGACAGGGTTTACGAGCAGTACTTC.

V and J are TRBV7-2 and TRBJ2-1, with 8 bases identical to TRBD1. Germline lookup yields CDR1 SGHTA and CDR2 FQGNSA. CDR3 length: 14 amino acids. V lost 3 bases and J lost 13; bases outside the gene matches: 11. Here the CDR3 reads CASSLRQGSLKQFF. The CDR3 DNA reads TGTGCCAGCAGCTTGAGACAGGGGAGCCTCAAACAGTTCTTC.

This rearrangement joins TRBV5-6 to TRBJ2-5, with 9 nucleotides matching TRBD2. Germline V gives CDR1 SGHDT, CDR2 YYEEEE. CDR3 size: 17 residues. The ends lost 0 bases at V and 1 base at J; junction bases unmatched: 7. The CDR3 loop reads CASSLALAGSLQETQYF. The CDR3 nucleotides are TGTGCCAGCAGCTTGGCCCTAGCGGGGAGCCTCCAAGAGACCCAGTACTTC.

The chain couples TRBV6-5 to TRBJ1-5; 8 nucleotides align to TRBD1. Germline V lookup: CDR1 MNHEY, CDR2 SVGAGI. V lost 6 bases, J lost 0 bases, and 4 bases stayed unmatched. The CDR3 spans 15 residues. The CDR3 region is CASRTGANSNQPQHF. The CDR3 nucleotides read TGTGCCAGCAGGACAGGGGCGAATAGCAATCAGCCCCAGCATTTT.

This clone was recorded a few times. The CDR3 bases are TGTGCCAGCAGTTACTCACAGGGCGGGCATCAGCCCCAGCATTTT. Translation gives CASSYSQGGHQPQHF. V usage is TRBV6-5 and J usage is TRBJ1-5, with D possibly matching TRBD1 (6 bases). The CDR3 length is 15 residues. Germline V CDR1 and CDR2: MNHEY, SVGAGI. V was trimmed by 0 bases and J by 5 bases, leaving 11 bases between them.

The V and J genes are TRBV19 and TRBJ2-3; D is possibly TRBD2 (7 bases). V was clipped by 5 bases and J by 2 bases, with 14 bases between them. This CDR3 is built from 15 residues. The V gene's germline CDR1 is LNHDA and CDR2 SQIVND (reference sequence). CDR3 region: CASSPRRGATDTQYF. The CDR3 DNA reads TGTGCCAGTAGTCCTCGACGGGGGGCCACAGATACGCAGTATTTT.

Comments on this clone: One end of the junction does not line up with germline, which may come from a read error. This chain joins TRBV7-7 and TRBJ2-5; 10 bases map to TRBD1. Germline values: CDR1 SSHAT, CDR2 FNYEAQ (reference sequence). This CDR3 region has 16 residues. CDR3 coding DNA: TGTGCTAGCAGCAGTCGACAGGGGGCAGGCCAAGAGACCCAGTACTTC. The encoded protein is CASSSRQGAGQETQYF.

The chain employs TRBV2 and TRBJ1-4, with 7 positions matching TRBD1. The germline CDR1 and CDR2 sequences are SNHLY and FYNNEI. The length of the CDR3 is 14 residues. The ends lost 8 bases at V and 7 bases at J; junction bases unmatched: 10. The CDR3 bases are TGTGCCAGCGTGGAGAGGACAGGAGGTGAAAAACTGTTTTTT. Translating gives CASVERTGGEKLFF.

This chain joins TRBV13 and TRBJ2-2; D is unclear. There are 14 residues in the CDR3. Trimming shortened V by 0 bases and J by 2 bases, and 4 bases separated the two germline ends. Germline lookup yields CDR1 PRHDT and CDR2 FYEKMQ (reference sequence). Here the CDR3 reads CASSLGRNTGELFF. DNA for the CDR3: TGTGCCAGCAGCTTAGGCAGAAACACCGGGGAGCTGTTTTTT.

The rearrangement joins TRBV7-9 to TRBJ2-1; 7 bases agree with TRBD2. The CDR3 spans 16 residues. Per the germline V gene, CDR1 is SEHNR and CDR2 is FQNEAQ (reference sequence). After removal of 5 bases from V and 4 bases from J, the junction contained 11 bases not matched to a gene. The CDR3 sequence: CASSPPGEGLYNEQFF. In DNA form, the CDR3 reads TGTGCCAGCAGCCCCCCCGGGGAGGGGCTTTACAATGAGCAGTTCTTC.

Written as DNA, the CDR3 is TGTGCCAGCAGTTACTCGGGTAGCGGGGGGTACGAGCAGTACTTC. Amino acid sequence: CASSYSGSGGYEQYF. The rearrangement links TRBV6-5 to TRBJ2-7; TRBD2 aligns across 10 bases. Germline V CDR1 and CDR2: MNHEY, SVGAGI. V shed 0 bases, J shed 4 bases, and the junction held 3 bases outside the gene matches. The CDR3 loop spans 15 amino acids.

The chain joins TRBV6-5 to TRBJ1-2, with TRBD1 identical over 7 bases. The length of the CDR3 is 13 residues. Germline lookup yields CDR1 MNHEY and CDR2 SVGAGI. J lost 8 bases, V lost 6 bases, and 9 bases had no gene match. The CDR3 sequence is CASSLTGDRGYTF. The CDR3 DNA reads TGTGCCAGCAGCCTTACAGGGGATCGGGGCTACACCTTC.